These 27 T cell receptor beta chains share one sample of origin, sequenced in a study of T cell clonality in common variable immunodeficiency. Some clones are missing from TCRdb's copy, which holds only in-frame ones; the method was immunoSEQ multiplex PCR. Recorded here are tens of thousands of clones, none singletons. Specimen: peripheral blood mononuclear cells. These receptors originate from a person between 18 and 75 years old in good health.

This clone was observed at least ten times. The read ends 3 residues early relative to the CDR3; the germline J gene fills the gap. The J gene is TRBJ2-1, the V gene TRBV6-4; 9 bases match TRBD1. The germline V gene has CDR1 MRHNA and CDR2 SNTAGT. The length of the CDR3 is 15 residues. V gave up 8 bases and J gave up 3 bases; unmatched junction bases: 8. The sequenced part of the CDR3 DNA is TGTGCCAGCTCCCGAACAGGGGGCGACTACAATGAG. It translates to CASSRTGGDYNE. The full CDR3 protein reads CASSRTGGDYNEQFF.

This clone was seen ten or more times. The CDR3 end falls 3 residues outside the read, so it is completed with the germline J gene. V gene TRBV19 combines with J gene TRBJ1-2; maybe TRBD1 (6 bases). CDR3 length: 13 residues. Germline-derived CDR1 and CDR2 are LNHDA and SQIVND (reference sequence). The CDR3 DNA, read in part, is TGTGCCAGTAGTATAGGACAGGTCGGGGGC. This encodes CASSIGQVGG. The full CDR3 is CASSIGQVGGYTF.

Relative to its sample, this clone is medium-sized (0.01 to 0.1%). Coverage ceases 3 residues before the CDR3 finishes, and the germline J gene fills in the end. J is TRBJ2-1 and V is TRBV6-2 or TRBV6-3, with D maybe TRBD1 (5 bases). CDR3 size: 14 residues. The ends were cut back, 0 bases at V and 6 bases at J, with 9 bases in the middle. Per the germline V gene, CDR1 is MNHEY and CDR2 is SVGEGT. The CDR3 here is CASSYSTASNEQFF. The sequenced part of the CDR3 DNA is TGTGCCAGCAGTTACTCGACAGCCTCCAATGAG.

This clone was seen at least ten times. The CDR3 end lies 3 residues beyond the end of the read and is filled in from the germline J gene. The genes are TRBV6-1 and TRBJ2-7, with D tentatively TRBD2 (5 bases). Germline V CDR1 and CDR2: MNHNS, SASEGT. V was cut by 2 bases and J by 0 bases, with 8 bases left in between. This CDR3 contains 14 residues. The CDR3 here is CASSEFSDSYEQYF. The CDR3 bases that were read are TGTGCCAGCAGTGAATTTAGCGACTCCTACGAG.

This clone has a count of ten or more. The read falls 3 residues short of the CDR3 end, and the missing part is taken from the germline J gene. The chain recombines TRBV19 with TRBJ2-7, with 9 bases that match TRBD1. This CDR3 has 14 amino acids. The germline V gene encodes CDR1 LNHDA and CDR2 SQIVND (reference sequence). V was pared by 3 bases and J by 5 bases, with 5 bases of the junction left unmatched. CDR3: CASSIRDRADEQYF. CDR3 DNA, as far as it was read: TGTGCCAGTAGTATCCGGGACAGGGCGGACGAG.

This clone was seen ten or more times. The read comes to an end 3 residues before the CDR3 does, leaving the germline J gene to fill in the end. The J gene is TRBJ2-3, the V gene TRBV7-3; 12 bases fit TRBD1. V was clipped by 4 bases and J by 5 bases; unmatched bases: 10. The CDR3 spans 17 residues. Germline V gene sequence: CDR1 SGHTA, CDR2 FQGTGA. The CDR3 bases that were read are TGTGCCAGCAGCTCTTCCGGGACAGGGGGCGCGGGAGATACG. Residues: CASSSSGTGGAGDT. The CDR3 reads in full as CASSSSGTGGAGDTQYF.

In this sample, this clone turned up many times. The read stops 3 residues short of the end of the CDR3; the missing end is completed from the germline J gene. The chain joins TRBV6-2 or TRBV6-3 to TRBJ1-1, with 9 positions matching TRBD1. CDR1 MNHEY and CDR2 SVGEGT come from the germline V gene. V lost 5 bases and J lost 4; bases outside the gene matches: 8. This CDR3 comprises 15 residues. CDR3 bases read: TGTGCCAGCAGTACTCCGGGACAGGGCACCACTGAA. Protein product: CASSTPGQGTTE. The complete CDR3 sequence is CASSTPGQGTTEAFF.

With regard to this clone: The read falls 3 residues short of the CDR3 end, and the missing part is taken from the germline J gene. The chain combines TRBV11-3 with TRBJ2-1; D is ambiguous. The V gene lost 0 bases and the J gene lost 8 bases, with 8 bases spanning the gap. The length of the CDR3 is 13 residues. In germline, CDR1 is SGHNT, CDR2 YENEEA. This CDR3 is CASSLEGWHEQFF. CDR3 DNA (partial): TGTGCCAGCAGCTTAGAAGGGTGGCATGAG.

This clone was counted ten times or more. Coverage ceases 3 residues before the CDR3 finishes, and the germline J gene fills in the end. V usage is TRBV10-1 and J usage is TRBJ2-2; TRBD2 matches 8 bases. V lost 6 bases, J lost 3 bases, and 3 bases stayed unmatched. This CDR3 has 14 residues. Germline CDR1 is WNHNN and CDR2 is SYGVQD (reference sequence). The sequenced part of the CDR3 DNA is TGCGCCAGCAGGGCTAGCGGGTACACCGGGGAG. This gives the protein CASRASGYTGE. The CDR3 as a whole reads CASRASGYTGELFF.

This clone was seen ten or more times. Sequencing ends 3 residues short of the CDR3 end; the germline J gene provides the rest. The V and J genes are TRBV7-8 and TRBJ1-2; D gene uncertain. V lost 4 bases, J lost 3 bases, and 18 bases lay in between. CDR1 and CDR2 (germline): SGHVS, FQNEAQ. This CDR3 spans 16 amino acids. The DNA read from the CDR3 is TGTGCCAGCAGCTCAATGAGGGCTGTTTTTGACTATGGC. Amino acid sequence: CASSSMRAVFDYG. The full CDR3 sequence reads CASSSMRAVFDYGYTF.

Ten or more counts support this clone. With the read ending 3 residues before the CDR3 end, the germline J gene is used to fill in that end. This chain uses TRBV10-3 with TRBJ2-7, with 9 bases fitting TRBD2. The length of the CDR3 is 13 residues. V gave up 6 bases and J gave up 6 bases; unmatched junction bases: 6. From germline, CDR1 is ENHRY and CDR2 SYGVKD. CDR3 DNA, as far as it was read: TGTGCCATCAGCTTAGCGGGAGATGGCGAG. Translating gives CAISLAGDGE. The whole CDR3 protein reads CAISLAGDGEQYF.

This clone has ten or more counts. The read gets to within 3 residues of the CDR3 end, and the germline J gene fills in the rest. The rearrangement uses TRBV12-3 or TRBV12-4 and TRBJ2-1, with 9 bases lining up with TRBD1. CDR3 length: 15 residues. Trimming took 5 bases from V and 9 from J; bases not matched to a gene: 11. CDR3 loop: CASSNRDRVGSEQFF. The sequenced part of the CDR3 DNA is TGTGCCAGCAGTAACCGGGACAGGGTTGGTAGTGAG.

This clone occurred many times. From the germline J gene comes the end of the CDR3, since the read stops 3 residues before it. The chain employs TRBV5-6 and TRBJ2-7; TRBD1 aligns across 7 bases. Losses at the gene ends were 5 bases for V and 1 base for J; bases not matched to a gene: 9. Germline V lookup: CDR1 SGHDT, CDR2 YYEEEE. The CDR3 extends over 15 amino acids. CDR3: CASSYTGTASYEQYF. The covered CDR3 bases are TGTGCCAGCAGTTATACCGGGACAGCTTCCTACGAG.

Ten or more counts support this clone. The CDR3 end lies 3 residues beyond the end of the read and is filled in from the germline J gene. This sequence joins TRBV19 and TRBJ2-1, with a possible D match to TRBD2 (6 bases). The CDR3 is made up of 14 amino acids. CDR1 is LNHDA and CDR2 is SQIVND in the germline V gene (reference sequence). Trimming removed 4 bases from V and 6 bases from J, with 13 bases in between. CDR3 protein: CASSNSGSSNEQFF. CDR3 DNA, as far as it was read: TGTGCCAGTAGTAATAGCGGAAGTTCCAATGAG.

This clone has ten or more counts. The read terminates 3 residues before the CDR3 end, so the remaining end is supplied by the germline J gene. The chain joins TRBV7-3 to TRBJ2-7; possibly TRBD2 for D (5 bases). The CDR3 loop spans 14 amino acids. CDR1 is SGHTA, CDR2 FQGTGA, per germline. Between the trimmed V and J ends, which lost 6 bases and 6 bases, there was a span of 18 bases. The chain's CDR3 is CASRSDSSRREQYF. The covered CDR3 bases are TGTGCCAGCAGGTCGGACTCCTCGAGGCGCGAG. Together with reference TRBV7-3 and TRBJ2-7, the CDR3 gives the full variable domain: GAGVSQTPSNKVTEKGKYVELRCDPISGHTALYWYRQSLGQGPEFLIYFQGTGAADDSGLPNDRFFAVRPEGSVSTLKIQRTERGDSAVYLCASRSDSSRREQYFGPGTRLTVT.

This clone was seen at least ten times. The CDR3 end falls 3 residues outside the read, so it is completed with the germline J gene. J is TRBJ1-2 and V is TRBV5-1; D uncertain. CDR1 SGHRS and CDR2 YFSETQ come from the germline V gene. V was cut by 0 bases and J by 2 bases, with 8 bases left in between. CDR3 length: 14 amino acids. CDR3 DNA (partial): TGCGCCAGCAGCTTGGTTGGCAGAAACTATGGC. This codes for CASSLVGRNYG. The full CDR3 reads CASSLVGRNYGYTF.

In this sample, this clone turned up many times. Read coverage stops 3 residues before the CDR3 terminus; the germline J gene supplies the remainder. The rearrangement joins TRBV19 to TRBJ1-2; 7 bases are a match to TRBD1. With 4 bases clipped from V and 4 bases from J, the junction kept 9 bases outside the gene matches. CDR3 length: 15 amino acids. Looked up from germline, CDR1 is LNHDA and CDR2 is SQIVND (reference sequence). CDR3 sequence reads: CASSTHRGGSYGYTF. The sequenced CDR3 bases are TGTGCCAGTAGTACCCACAGGGGTGGTAGCTATGGC.

This clone was counted between two and nine times. The read halts 3 residues ahead of the CDR3 end, with the missing end drawn from the germline J gene. This chain uses TRBV18 with TRBJ2-7; the match to TRBD2 covers 8 bases. J was trimmed by 5 bases and V by 4 bases; bases with no gene match: 4. This CDR3 contains 13 residues. The germline gives CDR1 KGHSH, CDR2 LQKENI. The CDR3 reads CASSLGTRHEQYF. CDR3 bases read: TGTGCCAGCTCACTCGGGACTAGACACGAG.

This clone was picked up many times. The read ends 3 residues early relative to the CDR3; the germline J gene fills the gap. V usage is TRBV7-3 and J usage is TRBJ1-5, with TRBD1 identical over 7 bases. Germline lookup yields CDR1 SGHTA and CDR2 FQGTGA. V was clipped by 0 bases and J by 6 bases; unmatched bases: 8. This CDR3 is built from 16 residues. The part of the CDR3 DNA that was read is TGTGCCAGCAGCTTAACCTCACAGGGGCTAGTTCAGCCC. Its protein is CASSLTSQGLVQP. The whole CDR3 sequence is CASSLTSQGLVQPQHF.

This clone was detected many times. The CDR3 bases that were read are TGTGCCAGTAGTATGGACAGTTATCAGCCC. This encodes CASSMDSYQP. In full, the CDR3 is CASSMDSYQPQHF. V gene TRBV19 combines with J gene TRBJ1-5, with a possible D match to TRBD1 (6 bases). The DNA ends 3 residues before the CDR3 does, and the rest of the CDR3 is filled in from the germline J gene. V dropped 3 bases and J dropped 5 bases, with 8 bases sitting between them. This CDR3 has 13 residues. CDR1 is LNHDA and CDR2 is SQIVND in the germline V gene (reference sequence).

This clone occurred many times. The read halts 3 residues ahead of the CDR3 end, with the missing end drawn from the germline J gene. This sequence joins TRBV5-1 and TRBJ1-2; D may be TRBD1 (5 bases). The germline V gene has CDR1 SGHRS and CDR2 YFSETQ. V was pared by 2 bases and J by 6 bases, with 8 bases between. The CDR3 consists of 12 residues. CDR3 bases read: TGCGCCAGCAGCTTTCAGGGAGATGGC. Protein product: CASSFQGDG. The CDR3 in full is CASSFQGDGYTF.

This clone has at least ten counts. The CDR3 end lies 3 residues beyond the end of the read and is filled in from the germline J gene. V is TRBV30 and J is TRBJ1-6, with D perhaps matching TRBD1 (5 bases). Germline loops: CDR1 GTSNPN, CDR2 SVGIG (reference sequence). Trimming removed 3 bases at V and 7 bases at J, with 10 bases between. There are 13 residues in the CDR3. CDR3 amino acids: CAWSDSKNSPLHF. The covered CDR3 bases are TGTGCCTGGAGCGACAGTAAGAATTCACCC.

This clone was seen many times. At one boundary the junction diverges from the germline segment, which might be a read error. The observed sequence ends 3 residues before the CDR3 terminus, with the missing tail filled in from the germline J gene. Other DNA sequences in the same sample also yield this CDR3. This chain uses TRBV7-8 with TRBJ1-3; tentatively, D is TRBD1 (6 bases). There are 14 residues in the CDR3. Per the germline V gene, CDR1 is SGHVS and CDR2 is FQNEAQ. CDR3: CASSLDSYGNTIYF. CDR3 DNA (partial): TGTGCCAGCAGCTTGGACAGCTATGGAAACACA. Combining the CDR3 with reference TRBV7-8 and TRBJ1-3 gives the whole variable domain GAGVSQSPRYKVAKRGQDVALRCDPISGHVSLFWYQQALGQGPEFLTYFQNEAQLDKSGLPSDRFFAERPEGSVSTLKIQRTQQEDSAVYLCASSLDSYGNTIYFGEGSWLTVV.

A remark on this clone: The read finishes 3 residues shy of the CDR3 end, and the germline J gene is used to complete it. The chain joins TRBV20-1 to TRBJ2-1; 7 bases are a match to TRBD2. With V trimmed by 0 bases and J by 6 bases, 17 bases remained unmatched. CDR1 and CDR2 (germline): DFQATT, SNEGSKA (reference sequence). The CDR3 consists of 18 residues. Partial CDR3 DNA: TGCAGTGCTAGAGATCCGCGCCCTGGCGGGAGAATGGTCAATGAG. Protein sequence: CSARDPRPGGRMVNE. The complete CDR3 sequence is CSARDPRPGGRMVNEQFF.

This clone turned up a few times. The sequence runs out 3 residues before the end of the CDR3; the remainder is reconstructed from the germline J gene. V usage is TRBV5-1 and J usage is TRBJ1-2; D may be TRBD1 (5 bases). This CDR3 comprises 20 residues. The V gene's germline CDR1 is SGHRS and CDR2 YFSETQ. The DNA read from the CDR3 is TGCGCCAGCAGCCCGAGGCCCGGGACTAGCGGGCCGACTTCCTCCTACGAC. Amino acids: CASSPRPGTSGPTSSYD. In full, the CDR3 reads CASSPRPGTSGPTSSYDYTF.

This clone was counted at least ten times. From the germline J gene comes the end of the CDR3, since the read stops 3 residues before it. The chain uses TRBV29-1 and TRBJ1-1, with D possibly matching TRBD1 (5 bases). Germline CDR1 reads SQVTM; CDR2 reads ANQGSEA. The CDR3 extends over 13 amino acids. With 7 bases removed from V and 3 bases from J, the gap between germline ends came to 15 bases. The CDR3 is CSATGHIYTEAFF. The CDR3 bases that were read are TGCAGCGCAACCGGACACATTTACACTGAA.

This clone showed up many times. Read data end 3 residues before the CDR3 end; the end is taken from the germline J gene. V gene TRBV7-2 combines with J gene TRBJ2-7; 9 nucleotides line up with TRBD2. From germline, CDR1 is SGHTA and CDR2 FQGNSA. Trimming cost V 4 bases and J 3 bases; bases outside gene matches: 7. The CDR3 loop spans 15 amino acids. This CDR3 reads CASSYRGSGSYEQYF. The part of the CDR3 DNA that was read is TGTGCCAGCAGCTACCGGGGTAGCGGGAGCTACGAG.